These T cell receptor beta chains were read from a single sample in a study of blood T cell repertoires in COVID-19. Here immunoSEQ multiplex PCR was the method, and the copy in TCRdb shows in-frame clones only, minus some. The data contain some 80,000 clones, about 70% of them singletons. The source material was peripheral blood. These receptors were taken from a woman over 75 with active or convalescent COVID-19. CDR3s include the opening cysteine and the closing phenylalanine or tryptophan. D genes are given only for firm matches. The size field is filled for only some rows; it gives once, few, many or a size class.

J,D,size,V,CDR3,DNA
TRBJ2-5,-,-,TRBV7-2,CASSTAGSGETQYF,TGTGCCAGCAGTACCGCGGGCTCCGGGGAGACCCAGTACTTC
TRBJ2-1,TRBD2,-,TRBV29-1,CSVVLLAGAYNEQFF,TGCAGCGTTGTGCTGCTAGCGGGGGCGTACAATGAGCAGTTCTTC
TRBJ1-5,TRBD1,few,TRBV7-9,CASSLAQAGGIGNQPQHF,TGTGCCAGCAGCTTAGCGCAGGCAGGGGGCATAGGCAATCAGCCCCAGCATTTT
TRBJ1-1,-,-,TRBV5-4,CASNPVGRGEAFF,TGTGCCAGCAACCCGGTGGGTCGGGGTGAAGCTTTCTTT
TRBJ2-7,TRBD1,-,TRBV5-1,CASSLEGAAYEQYF,TGCGCCAGCAGCTTGGAGGGGGCCGCCTACGAGCAGTACTTC
TRBJ1-5,TRBD1,few,TRBV4-1,CASSSQDRGGQPQHF,TGCGCCAGCAGCTCACAGGACAGGGGCGGGCAGCCCCAGCATTTT
TRBJ1-5,-,-,TRBV6-5,CASTDRGGFGQPQHF,TGTGCCAGCACAGATAGGGGAGGATTCGGTCAGCCCCAGCATTTT
TRBJ1-1,-,-,TRBV28,CASISNTEAFF,TGTGCCAGCATCTCGAACACTGAAGCTTTCTTT
TRBJ1-1,-,-,TRBV6-2/TRBV6-3,CASSYPSRGPRAGSEAFF,TGTGCCAGCAGTTATCCCAGTAGAGGACCCAGGGCAGGCTCTGAAGCTTTCTTT
TRBJ1-1,TRBD1,-,TRBV7-6,CASSLEQGQWGEAFF,TGTGCCAGCAGCTTAGAACAGGGACAGTGGGGAGAAGCTTTCTTT
TRBJ2-7,TRBD1,few,TRBV28,CASRDDRGRDEQYF,TGTGCCAGCAGGGATGACAGGGGGCGCGACGAGCAGTACTTC
TRBJ1-4,TRBD1,-,TRBV6-5,CASTKVGRGKEKLFF,TGTGCCAGCACTAAAGTGGGCAGGGGGAAGGAAAAACTGTTTTTT
TRBJ2-2,TRBD1,-,TRBV2,CASRLGQGNTGELFF,TGTGCCAGCAGGTTGGGACAGGGGAACACCGGGGAGCTGTTTTTT
TRBJ2-5,TRBD2,-,TRBV10-3,CAISETSGGETQYF,TGTGCCATCAGCGAGACTAGCGGGGGTGAGACCCAGTACTTC
TRBJ2-6,-,-,TRBV4-1,CASSQDLPQAGPGANVLTF,TGCGCCAGCAGCCAAGATCTCCCCCAGGCGGGTCCCGGGGCCAACGTCCTGACTTTC
TRBJ1-3,TRBD1,-,TRBV4-3,CASSQERGPGNTIYF,TGCGCCAGCAGCCAAGAGAGGGGGCCTGGAAACACCATATATTTT
TRBJ2-1,-,few,TRBV4-3,CASSQAAGYNEQFF,TGCGCCAGCAGCCAAGCCGCAGGGTACAATGAGCAGTTCTTC
TRBJ1-1,TRBD1,-,TRBV5-1,CASRLDRTTEAFF,TGCGCCAGCAGGCTGGACAGGACCACTGAAGCTTTCTTT
TRBJ2-6,-,few,TRBV27,CASSRDSGANVLTF,TGTGCCAGCAGCCGGGACTCTGGGGCCAACGTCCTGACTTTC
TRBJ2-5,TRBD1,-,TRBV19,CASTGLRDRGQETQYF,TGTGCCAGTACTGGACTCCGGGACAGGGGCCAAGAGACCCAGTACTTC
TRBJ1-4,TRBD1,-,TRBV12-5,CASGLSYRGQNEKLFF,TGTGCTAGTGGTCTCTCCTATAGGGGGCAAAATGAAAAACTGTTTTTT
TRBJ2-7,TRBD2,many,TRBV7-2,CASSSFLAGAYEQYF,TGTGCCAGCAGCTCGTTTCTAGCGGGCGCCTACGAGCAGTACTTC
TRBJ2-7,TRBD1,once,TRBV6-5,CASKGTGAYEQYF,TGTGCCAGCAAAGGGACAGGCGCCTACGAGCAGTACTTC
TRBJ2-2,-,-,TRBV27,CASSLRMGGAYPGELFF,TGTGCCAGCAGTTTGAGGATGGGGGGAGCTTACCCCGGGGAGCTGTTTTTT
TRBJ2-5,TRBD1,-,TRBV4-2,CASSQAATGAGEQETQYF,TGTGCCAGCAGCCAAGCCGCGACAGGGGCTGGGGAACAAGAGACCCAGTACTTC
TRBJ1-2,-,once,TRBV5-4,CASSLSTDRILGYTF,TGTGCCAGCAGCTTGTCCACGGACAGAATTCTTGGCTACACCTTC